This T cell receptor beta chain stems from a study of OX40 agonist ivuxolimab in advanced cancers. About the full investigation: The costimulatory receptor OX40 (CD134) was targeted by ivuxolimab, a fully human IgG2 agonistic monoclonal antibody. Intravenous ivuxolimab was administered to patients every 2 weeks at six dose levels: 0.01, 0.1, 0.3, 1.5, 3 and 10 mg/kg. Of the approximately 50 patients in dose escalation, some 19 had hepatocellular carcinoma, roughly 15 had melanoma, 9 had renal cell carcinoma and 9 had head and neck cancer. The dose-escalation cohort was almost 85% male with a mean age of about 54 years, ranging from about 23 to 85. Prior anti-PD-1, anti-PD-L1 or anti-CTLA-4 therapy was permitted, and approximately 42% of dose-escalation patients had received checkpoint inhibitors. Partial responses occurred in three dose-escalation patients: two with cutaneous melanoma and one with hepatocellular carcinoma. The point of sequencing TCRbeta in the periphery was to test whether ivuxolimab changed TCR sequence diversity and drove clonal T-cell expansion. The paper covers the monotherapy dose-escalation part of the phase I ivuxolimab trial, which included N ≈ 50 patients.

The trial excluded patients who had a history of autoimmune disease or who were on systemic immunosuppression. Peripheral blood for TCR sequencing was drawn from every dose cohort at baseline, at cycle 4 day 1 and at cycle 7 day 1. The samples were taken from a phase I, first-in-human, multicenter, open-label dose-escalation trial of ivuxolimab. The trial enrolled adults with locally advanced or metastatic head and neck squamous cell, hepatocellular, melanoma or renal cell carcinoma. Before TCR sequencing, CD4+ T cells and CD8+ T cells from peripheral blood were sorted into separate populations. For sequencing of the TCRbeta CDR3 region, genomic DNA was extracted from the sorted cells. TCRbeta CDR3 regions were sequenced using the immunoSEQ Assay. TCRdb's version of the immuneACCESS table is confined to in-frame rearrangements and falls short of the full clone set. An unresolved V gene accounts for under half of the shortfall where checked; the remainder is of unknown origin. In this sample the table shows 65,000 to 95,000 clones, 89% of which occur a single time. In total, the top ten clones hold more than 8% of the sample.

As regards this clone: The antigen it binds to is not known. No base quality values were provided; no much bigger clone lies one nucleotide off.

Beyond this particular receptor, the publication reports: Which antigens the clonally expanded peripheral T cells were specific for was not determined. Partial responders in the 0.1-3.0 mg/kg groups had among the lowest normalized peripheral clonal expansion, especially among CD8+ T cells. Low levels of normalized T-cell clonal expansion were also seen in some patients who did not respond. At doses of 0.1 to 3.0 mg/kg, clonal expansion of both CD4+ and CD8+ T cells in blood was seen between baseline and week 6. After ivuxolimab, CD8+ T cells had more expanded clones than CD4+ T cells on average.

The sample consisted of CD4+ or CD8+ T cells sorted from blood, taken in a trial of the OX40 agonist ivuxolimab. The sequence was obtained from an adult with an advanced solid tumor such as melanoma, head and neck, liver or kidney cancer.

The DNA reads TGTGCCAGCAGTTACAGGGGACTTCAGCCCCAGCATTTT. It codes for CASSYRGLQPQHF. The chain couples TRBV6-5 to TRBJ1-5; matching of 5 bases hints at TRBD1 as the D gene. The trim is 2 bases for V and 6 bases for J, with a gap of 8 bases between the germline ends. Inclusive of the bounding cysteine and phenylalanine, the CDR3 is 13 residues long. The DNA shown is the 39-base CDR3, in frame from base 1. CDR1 and CDR2 are drawn from the germline V gene: MNHEY, SVGAGI.